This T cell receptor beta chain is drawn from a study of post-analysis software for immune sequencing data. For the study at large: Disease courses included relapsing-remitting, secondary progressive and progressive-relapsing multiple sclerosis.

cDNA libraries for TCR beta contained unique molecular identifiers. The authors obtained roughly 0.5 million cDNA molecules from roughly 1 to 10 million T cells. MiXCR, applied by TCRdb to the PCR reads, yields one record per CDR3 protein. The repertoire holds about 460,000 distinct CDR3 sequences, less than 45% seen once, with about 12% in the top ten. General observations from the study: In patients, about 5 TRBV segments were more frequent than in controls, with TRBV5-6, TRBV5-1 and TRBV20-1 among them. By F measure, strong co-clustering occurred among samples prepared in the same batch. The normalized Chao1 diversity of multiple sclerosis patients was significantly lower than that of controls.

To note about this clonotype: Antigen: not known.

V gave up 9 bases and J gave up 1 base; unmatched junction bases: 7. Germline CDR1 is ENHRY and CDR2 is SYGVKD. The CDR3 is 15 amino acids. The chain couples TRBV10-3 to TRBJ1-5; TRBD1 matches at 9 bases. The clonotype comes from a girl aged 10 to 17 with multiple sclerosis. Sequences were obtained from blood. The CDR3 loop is CAIGQGLESNQPQHF. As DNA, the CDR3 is TGTGCCATAGGACAGGGGTTGGAAAGCAATCAGCCCCAGCATTTT.